These 14 T cell receptor beta chains were sequenced from one sample in a study of T cells in Graves' hyperthyroidism and ophthalmopathy. TCR beta CDR3 region amplification was performed from RNA transcripts. During a first-round RT-PCR of the TCR CDR3, the HTBI primer set was used. TCRdb re-called the multiplex PCR reads with MiXCR, one entry per CDR3 protein. The sample lists some 570,000 distinct CDR3 sequences, approximately 15% occurring once. Material for sequencing was blood. Receptors originate from a woman aged 18 to 35 with Graves' ophthalmopathy.

This clonotype appeared a few times. The rearrangement uses TRBV3-1 and TRBJ1-4, with 12 positions matching TRBD1. The V and J ends lost 4 bases and 4 bases, in that order; junction bases with no gene match: 7. The CDR3 has 17 amino acids. Germline loops: CDR1 LGHDT, CDR2 YNNKEL (reference sequence). The CDR3 sequence: CASSPPGQGAFNEKLFF. As DNA, the CDR3 is TGTGCCAGCAGCCCTCCGGGACAGGGGGCCTTTAATGAAAAACTGTTTTTT.

This clonotype was found many times. The chain has TRBV5-1 and TRBJ2-7; TRBD1 might be the D (6 bases). CDR1 and CDR2 (germline): SGHRS, YFSETQ. V lost 4 bases and J 3 bases, leaving 8 bases between the germline ends. CDR3 length equals 12 residues. The CDR3 sequence is CASSARGYEQYF. The CDR3 bases are TGCGCCAGCAGCGCCAGGGGCTACGAGCAGTACTTC.

V gene TRBV30 combines with J gene TRBJ1-6; D is unresolved. Germline V gene sequence: CDR1 GTSNPN, CDR2 SVGIG (reference sequence). The germline V and J ends were trimmed by 1 base and 2 bases, with 6 bases remaining between them. This CDR3 comprises 14 residues. The DNA of the CDR3 is TGTGCCTGGAGTGGGGAACCCTATAATTCACCCCTCCACTTT. This codes for CAWSGEPYNSPLHF.

This clonotype was seen at least ten times. The V call is TRBV2, the J call TRBJ2-1; D remains ambiguous. Germline CDR1 SNHLY, CDR2 FYNNEI. The CDR3 is 14 residues long. V lost 4 bases to trimming and J lost 4 bases, with 11 bases between them. The CDR3 loop reads CASSGSVTYNEQFF. CDR3 DNA: TGTGCCAGCAGTGGTTCCGTGACTTACAATGAGCAGTTCTTC.

The J gene is TRBJ2-3, the V gene TRBV20-1; tentative D call: TRBD2 (6 bases). The germline V gene encodes CDR1 DFQATT and CDR2 SNEGSKA (reference sequence). The CDR3 sequence is 19 residues long. V gave up 0 bases and J gave up 2 bases, with 24 bases separating them. The CDR3 sequence: CSARDSGSFTASTTDTQYF. DNA of the CDR3: TGCAGTGCTAGAGATAGCGGCAGTTTTACGGCTAGCACCACAGATACGCAGTATTTT.

The chain employs TRBV7-9 and TRBJ2-2; perhaps TRBD2 as D (6 bases). Germline CDR1 SEHNR, CDR2 FQNEAQ (reference sequence). This CDR3 spans 16 amino acids. Trimming left V 0 bases short and J 5 bases short, with 13 bases between. The DNA of the CDR3 is TGTGCCAGCAGCTTAGCCGGGGTTGGAGGGACCGGGGAGCTGTTTTTT. As protein: CASSLAGVGGTGELFF. The full variable domain, rest sourced from reference TRBV7-9 and TRBJ2-2, is DTGVSQNPRHKITKRGQNVTFRCDPISEHNRLYWYRQTLGQGPEFLTYFQNEAQLEKSRLLSDRFSAERPKGSFSTLEIQRTEQGDSAMYLCASSLAGVGGTGELFFGEGSRLTVL.

Worth noting for this clonotype: Given the absence of the conserved phenylalanine or tryptophan at the CDR3 end, a read error is likely. The V call is TRBV11-2, the J call TRBJ2-3, with 10 bases aligning to TRBD1. Germline CDR1 and CDR2: SGHAT and FQNNGV. V gave up 3 bases and J gave up 1 base; unmatched junction bases: 1. The length of the CDR3 is 15 residues. The CDR3 DNA is TGTGCCAGCAGCTTGGGGACAGGGGGCACAGATACGCAGTATTCT. It is translated as CASSLGTGGTDTQYS.

There are many counts of this clonotype. V usage is TRBV2 and J usage is TRBJ2-5, with a tentative D call TRBD1 (5 bases). From germline, CDR1 is SNHLY and CDR2 FYNNEI. V was cut by 5 bases and J by 2 bases, with 12 bases left in between. CDR3 size: 14 residues. The CDR3 loop reads CASSNRAGQETQYF. As DNA, the CDR3 is TGTGCCAGCAGTAATCGGGCAGGGCAAGAGACCCAGTACTTC.

This clonotype was seen only a few times. The rearrangement joins TRBV19 to TRBJ1-1; the D gene is possibly TRBD1 (5 bases). V was cut by 7 bases and J by 5 bases, with 20 bases left in between. Germline CDR1 is LNHDA and CDR2 is SQIVND (reference sequence). This CDR3 is built from 15 residues. CDR3 nucleotide sequence: TGTGCCAGTAATGTCCGAGAAGGGGTTTTGACTGAAGCTTTCTTT. This translates into CASNVREGVLTEAFF.

This clonotype was seen at least ten times. The J gene is TRBJ2-7, the V gene TRBV12-3 or TRBV12-4; TRBD2 aligns across 9 bases. Trimming at V came to 6 bases and at J to 2 bases, leaving 5 bases not matched to a gene. The CDR3 length is 14 residues. CDR3 sequence (DNA): TGTGCCAGCAGCCCGACTAGCGGTCCCTACGAGCAGTACTTC. Translation gives CASSPTSGPYEQYF.

The J gene is TRBJ1-5, the V gene TRBV19, with D unclear. With 7 bases removed from V and 2 bases from J, the gap between germline ends came to 18 bases. Germline CDR1 LNHDA, CDR2 SQIVND (reference sequence). The CDR3 runs to 16 residues. The CDR3 coding sequence is TGTGCCAGTATGGTCAGGCGTTGGGATGGCAATCAGCCCCAGCATTTT. Protein: CASMVRRWDGNQPQHF. Drawing the rest from reference TRBV19 and TRBJ1-5, the complete variable domain is DGGITQSPKYLFRKEGQNVTLSCEQNLNHDAMYWYRQDPGQGLRLIYYSQIVNDFQKGDIAEGYSVSREKKESFPLTVTSAQKNPTAFYLCASMVRRWDGNQPQHFGDGTRLSIL.

The rearrangement uses TRBV11-3 and TRBJ2-7; 9 bases agree with TRBD2. The V gene end was trimmed by 2 bases and the J gene end by 5 bases; junction bases not matched to a gene: 7. Germline lookup yields CDR1 SGHNT and CDR2 YENEEA. The CDR3 loop spans 15 amino acids. CDR3 sequence: CASSLLAGTLHEQYF. CDR3 DNA: TGTGCCAGCAGCTTACTAGCGGGGACCCTCCACGAGCAGTACTTC. The full variable domain, with the rest looked up from reference TRBV11-3 and TRBJ2-7, is EAGVVQSPRYKIIEKKQPVAFWCNPISGHNTLYWYLQNLGQGPELLIRYENEEAVDDSQLPKDRFSAERLKGVDSTLKIQPAELGDSAVYLCASSLLAGTLHEQYFGPGTRLTVT.

V is TRBV6-2 or TRBV6-3 and J is TRBJ2-5, with D hard to call. Germline V CDR1 and CDR2: MNHEY, SVGEGT. Between the trimmed V and J ends, which lost 7 bases and 5 bases, there was a span of 8 bases. The CDR3 loop spans 11 amino acids. This chain's CDR3 is CASIRRETQYF. As DNA, the CDR3 is TGTGCCAGCATCCGGCGGGAGACCCAGTACTTC.

The chain carries TRBV4-3 and TRBJ1-2, with TRBD1 identical over 11 bases. CDR3 size: 14 residues. The germline gives CDR1 LGHNA, CDR2 YSLEER. Trimming removed 2 bases from V and 8 bases from J; junction bases left unmatched: 4. The CDR3 region is CASSQWTGGGGYTF. The CDR3, as DNA: TGCGCCAGCAGCCAATGGACAGGGGGCGGGGGCTACACCTTC.